This is a list of T cell receptor beta chains from one sample in a study of healthy donors' naive CD4 and CD8 T cells. TCRdb recomputed calls from the reads with MiXCR, one row per CDR3 protein. The data hold roughly 200,000 distinct CDR3 sequences, with around 70% observed a single time. Sequenced: naive CD4+ and CD8+ T cells sorted from blood, pooled from several donors. Every receptor here comes from a pool of human donors in good health; the sample pools cells from several healthy donors. CDR3s include the opening cysteine and the closing phenylalanine or tryptophan. Fields, in order: CDR3 DNA, CDR3 protein, V gene, clone size, J gene, D gene. A D gene is named only where the DNA matches it firmly. Clone sizes are given selectively: once, few, many, or a class where the clone is expanded.

TGCAGCGTTACAGGGTCTGACCAAGAGACCCAGTACTTC CSVTGSDQETQYF TRBV29-1 . TRBJ2-5 .
TGCAGTGCTAGAGCTAATATAGGGACCTCACGCACAGATACGCAGTATTTT CSARANIGTSRTDTQYF TRBV20-1 . TRBJ2-3 .
TGTGCCACCAGCAGAGATATGAACGAAAAACTGTTTTTT CATSRDMNEKLFF TRBV15 . TRBJ1-4 .
TGTGCCAGCGGGTCGCTAGCGTCGGAGACCCAGTACTTC CASGSLASETQYF TRBV6-5 . TRBJ2-5 .
TGTGCCAGCTCACCCGGACTAGTTCCCACCGGAGAGACCCAGTACTTC CASSPGLVPTGETQYF TRBV18 . TRBJ2-5 TRBD2
TGTGCCAGCAGTTCCCTCGGTGGACGGAGGTTGAACACTGAAGCTTTCTTT CASSSLGGRRLNTEAFF TRBV6-5 . TRBJ1-1 .
TGTGCCAGCAGTTACTTGGAGACCCAGTACTTC CASSYLETQYF TRBV6-5 . TRBJ2-5 .
TGTGCCAGTAGTGCCCTGGTGGGCGGGAGGGCCAGGGATGAGCAGCTCTTC CASSALVGGRARDEQLF TRBV19 once TRBJ2-1 TRBD2
TGTGCCAGCAGCTCGTTGGGTGGCAATCAGCCCCAGCATTTT CASSSLGGNQPQHF TRBV7-2 . TRBJ1-5 .
TGCAGCGTTGAAGTCGCAGGGGTTGGCTACACCTTC CSVEVAGVGYTF TRBV29-1 . TRBJ1-2 .
TGTGCCAGCTCACCTAGTAGCGACCCCTACAATGAGCAGTTCTTC CASSPSSDPYNEQFF TRBV18 once TRBJ2-1 .
TGTGCCAGCAGTTGGGGGACAGGGAGCAATCAGCCCCAGCATTTT CASSWGTGSNQPQHF TRBV12-3/TRBV12-4 . TRBJ1-5 TRBD1
TGTGCCAGCACCATCAACAGCCAAGCCCTCCACTTT CASTINSQALHF TRBV11-2 . TRBJ1-6 .
. CASSLVASGTRYF TRBV11-2 . TRBJ2-3 .
TGTGCCAGTAGTATAGGAGGCGGGACAGCCAATGAGCAGTTCTTC CASSIGGGTANEQFF TRBV19 . TRBJ2-1 .
TGCAGCGCCACCATCCGGGACAGATGGAGTCAGGAGACCCAGTACTTC CSATIRDRWSQETQYF TRBV29-1 . TRBJ2-5 TRBD1
TGTGCCAGCACTCGACAGGGGTACTCCTACAATGAGCAGTTCTTC CASTRQGYSYNEQFF TRBV27 once TRBJ2-1 TRBD1
TGTGCCAGCAGTTACTCGACTTCCGGGGATACTGAAGCTTTCTTT CASSYSTSGDTEAFF TRBV6-5 . TRBJ1-1 .
TGTGCCAGCAGTGGAGGGTGGGGCCCCACGGAGACCCAGTACTTC CASSGGWGPTETQYF TRBV28 once TRBJ2-5 .
TGCAGCGTCCCTGAGGACAGTAGGAACACTGAAGCTTTCTTT CSVPEDSRNTEAFF TRBV29-1 . TRBJ1-1 .
TGTGCCGCAAGTGGGGGGCGCGCCTATGGCTACACCTTC CAASGGRAYGYTF TRBV6-5 once TRBJ1-2 .
TGCAGCGTTGGGGCAGGAACCTTCTATGGCTACACCTTC CSVGAGTFYGYTF TRBV29-1 . TRBJ1-2 .
TGTGCCAGCAGGGGGACAGGGGGAAATCAGCCCCAGCATTTT CASRGTGGNQPQHF TRBV27 . TRBJ1-5 TRBD1
TGCGCCAGCAGCCCAGCGGGGGGCGAGCAGTACTTC CASSPAGGEQYF TRBV4-1 few TRBJ2-7 TRBD2
TGTGCCAGCTCATCTGGGACAGGGACCAACTATGGCTACACCTTC CASSSGTGTNYGYTF TRBV18 . TRBJ1-2 TRBD1
TGTGCCAGTGTACGGACTAGCGGGAGGTGGGGCACCGGGGAGCTGTTTTTT CASVRTSGRWGTGELFF TRBV19 . TRBJ2-2 TRBD2
TGTGCCAGCAGCTCACCCCGGGGGGGGACCCAGTACTTC CASSSPRGGTQYF TRBV11-2 . TRBJ2-5 TRBD2
TGTGCCAGCAGTGAAGATCAGGCCTACTATGGCTACACCTTC CASSEDQAYYGYTF TRBV6-1 . TRBJ1-2 .
TGCGCCAGCAGCCGGGACAGTCACACCGGGGAGCTGTTTTTT CASSRDSHTGELFF TRBV5-1 . TRBJ2-2 TRBD1
TGTGCCATCAGTGAAGGGGCGGGAGGAGGCTATGAGCAGTTCTTC CAISEGAGGGYEQFF TRBV10-3 . TRBJ2-1 TRBD2
TGTGCCAGCAGATCTCCGGGCTCCAAATACGAGCAGTACTTC CASRSPGSKYEQYF TRBV6-5 . TRBJ2-7 .
TGTGCCAGCAGACCCCGCCAGGGGCCGAACACTGAAGCTTTCTTT CASRPRQGPNTEAFF TRBV12-3/TRBV12-4 . TRBJ1-1 .
TGTGCCATCCGCGCTGGACAGGGGGCCAATCAGCCCCAGCATTTT CAIRAGQGANQPQHF TRBV10-3 once TRBJ1-5 TRBD1